The next 11 T cell receptor beta chains were all read from a single sample in a study of shared clonotypes between healthy human individuals (dated by TCRdb to 2020 to 2022). The library was generated by the immunoSEQ multiplex PCR assay. TCRdb took over this immuneACCESS table, retaining in-frame rearrangements with V and J assigned. Such tables are incomplete; in checked studies, under half of the missing clones stem from an unresolved V gene, and the remainder is unexplained. Present in this sample are a few million clones, about 92% of which were seen just once. The top ten clonotypes cover roughly 0.15% of the sample. Sample: naive CD4+ T cells sorted from blood. The sample's cell subset or site label, decoded: CD45RA+ positively selected. The source of these receptors is a man younger than 30 in good health.

This sequence joins TRBV5-1 and TRBJ1-1, with 9 nucleotides matching TRBD1. The germline V gene encodes CDR1 SGHRS and CDR2 YFSETQ. The CDR3 is made up of 14 amino acids. Germline trimming cut 5 bases from V and 10 bases from J; bases unmatched to any gene: 12. The CDR3 reads CASRSGQGPPGAFF. As DNA, the CDR3 is TGCGCCAGCAGGTCGGGACAGGGACCCCCGGGAGCTTTCTTT.

The V call is TRBV7-2, the J call TRBJ1-3, with D unclear. The CDR3 covers 13 residues. CDR1 and CDR2 (germline): SGHTA, FQGNSA. With 5 bases removed from V and 8 bases from J, the gap between germline ends came to 13 bases. CDR3 coding DNA: TGTGCCAGCAGCCCATATAACGAGGACACCATATATTTT. This translates into CASSPYNEDTIYF. The full variable domain, with the rest looked up from reference TRBV7-2 and TRBJ1-3, is GAGVSQSPSNKVTEKGKDVELRCDPISGHTALYWYRQSLGQGLEFLIYFQGNSAPDKSGLPSDRFSAERTGGSVSTLTIQRTQQEDSAVYLCASSPYNEDTIYFGEGSWLTVV.

A note on this clone: This same CDR3 is encoded by further DNA sequences in the sample. The chain has TRBV11-3 and TRBJ2-3; D ambiguous. Germline V gives CDR1 SGHNT, CDR2 YENEEA. CDR3 length equals 14 residues. Trimming pared 1 base from V and 0 bases from J, leaving 5 bases between. As DNA, the CDR3 is TGTGCCAGCAGCTTAGGGTCTAGCACAGATACGCAGTATTTT. This gives the protein CASSLGSSTDTQYF.

The gene calls are TRBV6-6 and TRBJ1-5; 8 bases fit TRBD1. The CDR3 has 16 amino acids. V was clipped by 4 bases and J by 6 bases; unmatched bases: 11. In germline, CDR1 is MNHNY, CDR2 SVGAGI (reference sequence). In DNA, the CDR3 is TGTGCCAGCAGTTCACCGAGGACAGGGATCATTCAGCCCCAGCATTTT. Protein sequence: CASSSPRTGIIQPQHF.

This sequence joins TRBV19 and TRBJ1-5, with D possibly being TRBD1 (5 bases). From germline, CDR1 is LNHDA and CDR2 SQIVND (reference sequence). This CDR3 region has 18 residues. Trimming shortened V by 9 bases and J by 3 bases, and 27 bases separated the two germline ends. The CDR3 DNA sequence: TGTGCCAGGGGTTCTCGAATAAAGATAGGGGTTATCAATCAGCCCCAGCATTTT. It translates to CARGSRIKIGVINQPQHF.

The V call is TRBV5-4, the J call TRBJ2-5; 11 bases map to TRBD2. The J call is in doubt because the DNA end fits TRBJ2-7 better. Germline lookup yields CDR1 SGHNT and CDR2 YYREEE (reference sequence). The CDR3 covers 13 residues. The CDR3 DNA follows: TGTGCCAGCAGCCACCTAGCGGGAGGCGAGCAGTACTTC. As protein: CASSHLAGGEQYF.

Remarks on this clone: One end of the junction varies from germline; a read error may be responsible. V and J are TRBV7-7 and TRBJ2-5; perhaps TRBD2 as D (6 bases). The length of the CDR3 is 15 residues. The germline CDR1 and CDR2 sequences are SSHAT and FNYEAQ (reference sequence). The CDR3 region has the DNA TGTGCTAGCAGCTTATCCCCCGGGAGCCAAGAGACCCAGTACTTC. This encodes CASSLSPGSQETQYF.

The V call is TRBV28, the J call TRBJ1-6, with D tentatively TRBD1 (5 bases). Trimming cost V 6 bases and J 16 bases, with 19 bases left between them. Germline V gene data show CDR1 as MDHEN and CDR2 as SYDVKM. This CDR3 region has 13 residues. The chain's CDR3 is CASRGSGGDRLHF. CDR3 nucleotides: TGTGCCAGCAGGGGCTCGGGGGGAGACAGACTCCACTTT.

The genes are TRBV5-6 and TRBJ2-4; 9 nucleotides line up with TRBD1. This CDR3 contains 17 residues. V trimming: 3 bases; J trimming: 7 bases; junction bases outside the gene matches: 14. Germline CDR1 is SGHDT and CDR2 is YYEEEE. The CDR3 is CASSSTGTGWGRNIQYF. The CDR3 coding sequence is TGTGCCAGCAGCTCCACCGGGACAGGGTGGGGAAGGAACATTCAGTACTTC.

Note on this clone: This sample also contains other DNA sequences that code for the same CDR3. CDR3 region: CASSDGRSPLHF. The CDR3 DNA reads as TGCGCCAGCAGCGATGGGAGATCACCCCTCCACTTT. The genes are TRBV10-1 and TRBJ1-6; D remains unclear. V lost 6 bases and J 10 bases, leaving 10 bases between the germline ends. This CDR3 has 12 amino acids. CDR1 and CDR2 (germline): WNHNN, SYGVQD (reference sequence).

The chain couples TRBV5-4 to TRBJ2-3; 13 nucleotides line up with TRBD2. The germline V gene encodes CDR1 SGHNT and CDR2 YYREEE (reference sequence). Trimming took 4 bases from V and 3 from J; bases not matched to a gene: 2. The CDR3 totals 15 residues. The CDR3 bases are TGTGCCAGCAGCGGGACTAGCGGGAATACAGATACGCAGTATTTT. Its protein product is CASSGTSGNTDTQYF.